The count of the clone carrying this T cell receptor beta chain is one. All enrollees were roughly 18 to 100 years old and from fewer than 30 US areas. In assigning cohorts, the study relied on participant-reported clinical history. Clones were sequenced by immunoSEQ multiplex PCR, and TCRdb holds only the in-frame ones, with some missing. The sample lists around 230,000 clones; roughly four fifths were seen once. These data originate in a study of blood T cell repertoires in COVID-19. In the study overall: COVID-19 samples from acute and convalescent phases originated in the United States, Italy and Spain. T cells, B-cell-depleted T cells, or PBMCs provided the cDNA or gDNA that served as material.

There are 15 residues in the CDR3. V shed 3 bases, J shed 0 bases, and the junction held 3 bases outside the gene matches. Germline CDR1 reads DFQATT; CDR2 reads SNEGSKA (reference sequence). The TCR comes from a man aged 40-49 years who had recovered from COVID-19. This chain uses TRBV20-1 with TRBJ2-3, with 10 bases that match TRBD1. Sequencing was done on a sample of PBMCs or T cells enriched from blood (not recorded which). Here the CDR3 DNA reads TGCAGTGCTAGTAGACAGGGGGCTAGCACAGATACGCAGTATTTT. Translating it yields CSASRQGASTDTQYF.